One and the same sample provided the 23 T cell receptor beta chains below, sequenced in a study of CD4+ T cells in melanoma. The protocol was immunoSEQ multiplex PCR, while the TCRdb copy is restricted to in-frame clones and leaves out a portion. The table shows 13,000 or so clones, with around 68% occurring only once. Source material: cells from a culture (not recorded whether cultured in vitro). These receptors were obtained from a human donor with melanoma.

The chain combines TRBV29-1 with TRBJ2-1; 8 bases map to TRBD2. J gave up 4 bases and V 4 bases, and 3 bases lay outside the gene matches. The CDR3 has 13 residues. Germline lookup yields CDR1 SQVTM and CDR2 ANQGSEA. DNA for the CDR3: TGCAGCGTTGGGGCGGGGGGTTACAATGAGCAGTTCTTC. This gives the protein CSVGAGGYNEQFF.

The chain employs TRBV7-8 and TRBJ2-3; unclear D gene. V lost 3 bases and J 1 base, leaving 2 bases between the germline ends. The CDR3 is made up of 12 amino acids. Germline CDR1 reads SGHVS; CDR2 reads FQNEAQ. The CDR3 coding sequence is TGTGCCAGCAGCTTCGGCACAGATACGCAGTATTTT. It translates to CASSFGTDTQYF. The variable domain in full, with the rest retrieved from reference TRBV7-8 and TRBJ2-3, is GAGVSQSPRYKVAKRGQDVALRCDPISGHVSLFWYQQALGQGPEFLTYFQNEAQLDKSGLPSDRFFAERPEGSVSTLKIQRTQQEDSAVYLCASSFGTDTQYFGPGTRLTVL.

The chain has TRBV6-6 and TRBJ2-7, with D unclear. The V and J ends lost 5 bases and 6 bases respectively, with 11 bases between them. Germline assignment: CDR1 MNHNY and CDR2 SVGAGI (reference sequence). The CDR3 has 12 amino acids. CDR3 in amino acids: CASSADMGEQYF. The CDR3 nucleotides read TGTGCCAGCAGTGCCGACATGGGCGAGCAGTACTTC.

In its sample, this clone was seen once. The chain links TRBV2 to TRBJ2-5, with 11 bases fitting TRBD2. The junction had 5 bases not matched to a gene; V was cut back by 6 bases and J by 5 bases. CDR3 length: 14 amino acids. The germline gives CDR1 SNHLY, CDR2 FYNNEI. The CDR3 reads CASRTSGVGETQYF. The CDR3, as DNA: TGTGCCAGCAGGACTAGCGGGGTCGGGGAGACCCAGTACTTC.

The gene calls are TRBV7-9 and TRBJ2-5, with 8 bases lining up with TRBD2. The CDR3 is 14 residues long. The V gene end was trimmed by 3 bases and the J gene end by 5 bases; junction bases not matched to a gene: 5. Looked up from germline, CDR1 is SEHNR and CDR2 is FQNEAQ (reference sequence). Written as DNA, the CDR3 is TGTGCCAGCAGCTTTTGGACTAGCTCGGAGACCCAGTACTTC. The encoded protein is CASSFWTSSETQYF.

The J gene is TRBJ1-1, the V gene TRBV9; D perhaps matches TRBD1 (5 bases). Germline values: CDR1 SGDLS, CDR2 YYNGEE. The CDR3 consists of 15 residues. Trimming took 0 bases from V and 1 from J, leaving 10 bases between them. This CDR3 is CASSVEGRRNTEAFF. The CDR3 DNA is TGTGCCAGCAGCGTAGAGGGACGGAGGAACACTGAAGCTTTCTTT. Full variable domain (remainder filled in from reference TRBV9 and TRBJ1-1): DSGVTQTPKHLITATGQRVTLRCSPRSGDLSVYWYQQSLDQGLQFLIQYYNGEERAKGNILERFSAQQFPDLHSELNLSSLELGDSALYFCASSVEGRRNTEAFFGQGTRLTVV.

The CDR3 DNA follows: TGTGCCAGCGGAACAAAAAGAGGGGATACGCAGTATTTT. Protein sequence: CASGTKRGDTQYF. The rearrangement uses TRBV2 and TRBJ2-3; possibly TRBD2 for D (5 bases). V was cut by 8 bases and J by 6 bases, with 15 bases left in between. The germline V gene encodes CDR1 SNHLY and CDR2 FYNNEI. The CDR3 length is 13 residues.

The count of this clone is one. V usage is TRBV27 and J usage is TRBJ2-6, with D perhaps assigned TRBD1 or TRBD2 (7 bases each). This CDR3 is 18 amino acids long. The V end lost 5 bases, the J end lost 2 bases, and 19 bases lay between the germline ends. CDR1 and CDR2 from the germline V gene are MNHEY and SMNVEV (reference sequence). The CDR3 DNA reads TGTGCCAGCAGTACGAGACAGGGAGGGGTGACTGGGGCCAACGTCCTGACTTTC. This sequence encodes CASSTRQGGVTGANVLTF.

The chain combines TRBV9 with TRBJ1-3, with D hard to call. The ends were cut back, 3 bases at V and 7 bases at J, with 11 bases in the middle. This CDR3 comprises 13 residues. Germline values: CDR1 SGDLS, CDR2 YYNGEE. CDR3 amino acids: CASSAYSRNTIYF. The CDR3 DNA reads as TGTGCCAGCAGCGCATACTCCAGGAACACCATATATTTT.

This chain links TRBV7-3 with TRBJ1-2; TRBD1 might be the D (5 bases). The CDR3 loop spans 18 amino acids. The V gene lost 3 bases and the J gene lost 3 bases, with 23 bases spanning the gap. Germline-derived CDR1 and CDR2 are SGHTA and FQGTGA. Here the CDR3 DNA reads TGTGCCAGCAGCTTGGCGTACCTAGGGACCGAAGGATACTATGGCTACACCTTC. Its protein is CASSLAYLGTEGYYGYTF.

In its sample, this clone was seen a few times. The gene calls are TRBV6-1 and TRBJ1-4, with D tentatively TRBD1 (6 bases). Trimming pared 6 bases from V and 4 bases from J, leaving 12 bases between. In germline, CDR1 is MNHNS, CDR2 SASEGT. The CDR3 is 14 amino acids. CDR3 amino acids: CASRIDRNNEKLFF. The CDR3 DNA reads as TGTGCCAGCAGGATCGACAGGAATAATGAAAAACTGTTTTTT.

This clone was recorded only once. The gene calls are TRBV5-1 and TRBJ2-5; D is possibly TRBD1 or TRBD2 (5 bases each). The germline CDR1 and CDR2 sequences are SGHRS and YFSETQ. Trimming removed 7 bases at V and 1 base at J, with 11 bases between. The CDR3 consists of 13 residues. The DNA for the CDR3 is TGCGCCAGCCAAAGGGACGCCCAAGAGACCCAGTACTTC. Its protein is CASQRDAQETQYF.

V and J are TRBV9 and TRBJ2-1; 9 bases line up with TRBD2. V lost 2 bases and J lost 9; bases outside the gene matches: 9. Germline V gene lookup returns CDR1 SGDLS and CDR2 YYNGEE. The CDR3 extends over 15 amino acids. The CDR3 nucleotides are TGTGCCAGCAGCGTTATTGCGGGGGGGCGCGGTGAGCAGTTCTTC. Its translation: CASSVIAGGRGEQFF.

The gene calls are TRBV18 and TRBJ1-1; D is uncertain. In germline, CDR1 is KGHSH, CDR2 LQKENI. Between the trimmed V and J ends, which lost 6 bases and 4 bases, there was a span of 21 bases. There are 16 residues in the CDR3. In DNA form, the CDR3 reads TGTGCCAGCTCTCTCTGGGCAGAAGACTTCAGCACTGAAGCTTTCTTT. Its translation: CASSLWAEDFSTEAFF.

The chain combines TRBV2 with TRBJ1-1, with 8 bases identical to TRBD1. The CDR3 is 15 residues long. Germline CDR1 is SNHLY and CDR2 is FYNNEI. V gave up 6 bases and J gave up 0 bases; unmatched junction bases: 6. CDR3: CASRTQGVMNTEAFF. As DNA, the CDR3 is TGTGCCAGCAGGACACAGGGGGTTATGAACACTGAAGCTTTCTTT.

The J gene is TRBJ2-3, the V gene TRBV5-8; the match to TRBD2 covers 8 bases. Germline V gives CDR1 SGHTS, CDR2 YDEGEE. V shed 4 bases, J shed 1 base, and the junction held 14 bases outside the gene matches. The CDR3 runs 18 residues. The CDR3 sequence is CASSPERGPLLRTDTQYF. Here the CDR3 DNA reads TGTGCCAGCAGCCCGGAGCGGGGGCCCTTACTACGCACAGATACGCAGTATTTT.

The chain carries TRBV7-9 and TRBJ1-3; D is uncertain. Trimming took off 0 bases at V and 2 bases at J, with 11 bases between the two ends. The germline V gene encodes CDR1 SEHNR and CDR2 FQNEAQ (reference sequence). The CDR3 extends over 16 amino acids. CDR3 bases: TGTGCCAGCAGCTTAGCCCTCCCCGGTGCTGGAAACACCATATATTTT. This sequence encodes CASSLALPGAGNTIYF.

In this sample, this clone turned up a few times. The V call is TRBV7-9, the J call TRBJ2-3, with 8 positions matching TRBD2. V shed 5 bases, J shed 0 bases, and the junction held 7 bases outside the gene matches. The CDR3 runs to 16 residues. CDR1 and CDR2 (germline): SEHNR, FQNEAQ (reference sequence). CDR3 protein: CASSPDRGGSTDTQYF. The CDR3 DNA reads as TGTGCCAGCAGCCCTGACCGCGGGGGGAGCACAGATACGCAGTATTTT.

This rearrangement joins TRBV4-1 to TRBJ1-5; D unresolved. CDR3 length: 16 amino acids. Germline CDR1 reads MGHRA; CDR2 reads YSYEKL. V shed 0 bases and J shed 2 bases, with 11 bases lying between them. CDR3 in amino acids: CASSQDGGIGNQPQHF. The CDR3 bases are TGCGCCAGCAGCCAAGACGGCGGCATCGGCAATCAGCCCCAGCATTTT.

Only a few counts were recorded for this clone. The chain's CDR3 is CASSRQEGEKLFF. CDR3 DNA: TGCGCCAGCAGTCGACAGGAGGGTGAAAAACTGTTTTTT. The rearrangement joins TRBV4-1 to TRBJ1-4; the D gene is possibly TRBD1 (6 bases). CDR1 and CDR2 (germline): MGHRA, YSYEKL. This CDR3 contains 13 residues. V dropped 6 bases and J dropped 7 bases, with 12 bases sitting between them.

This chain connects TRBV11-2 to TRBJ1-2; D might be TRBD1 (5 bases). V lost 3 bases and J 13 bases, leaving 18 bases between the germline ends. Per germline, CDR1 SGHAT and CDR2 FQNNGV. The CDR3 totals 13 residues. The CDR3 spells CASSFTGSEGATF. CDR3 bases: TGTGCCAGCAGCTTCACAGGATCAGAGGGTGCCACCTTC.

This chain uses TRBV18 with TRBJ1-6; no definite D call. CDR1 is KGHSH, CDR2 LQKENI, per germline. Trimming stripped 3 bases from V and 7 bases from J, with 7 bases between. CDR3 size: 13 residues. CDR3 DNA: TGTGCCAGCTCACCCGACACAAATTCACCCCTCCACTTT. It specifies CASSPDTNSPLHF. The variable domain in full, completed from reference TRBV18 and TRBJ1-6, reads NAGVMQNPRHLVRRRGQEARLRCSPMKGHSHVYWYRQLPEEGLKFMVYLQKENIIDESGMPKERFSAEFPKEGPSILRIQQVVRGDSAAYFCASSPDTNSPLHFGNGTRLTVT.

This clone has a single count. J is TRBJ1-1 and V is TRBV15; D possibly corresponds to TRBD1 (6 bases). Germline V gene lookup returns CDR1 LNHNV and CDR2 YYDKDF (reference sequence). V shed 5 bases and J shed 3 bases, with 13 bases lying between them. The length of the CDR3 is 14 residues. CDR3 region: CATSVQTGYTEAFF. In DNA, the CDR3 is TGTGCCACCAGCGTCCAAACAGGGTACACTGAAGCTTTCTTT.